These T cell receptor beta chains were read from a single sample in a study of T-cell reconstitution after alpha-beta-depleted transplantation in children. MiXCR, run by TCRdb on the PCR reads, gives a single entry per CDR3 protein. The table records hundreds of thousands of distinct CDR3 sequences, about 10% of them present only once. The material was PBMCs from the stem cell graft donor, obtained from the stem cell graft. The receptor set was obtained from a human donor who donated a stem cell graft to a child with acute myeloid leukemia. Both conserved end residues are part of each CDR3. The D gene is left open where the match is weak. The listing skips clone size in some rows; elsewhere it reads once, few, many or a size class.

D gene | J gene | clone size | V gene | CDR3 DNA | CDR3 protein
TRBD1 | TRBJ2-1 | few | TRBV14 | TGTGCCAGCAGCCAAGAAAAAGGCGTACAGGGGCTCAATGAGCAGTTCTTC | CASSQEKGVQGLNEQFF
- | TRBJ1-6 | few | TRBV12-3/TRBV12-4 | TGTGCCAGCAGCTTAGCGGGGGTGGGTTCACCCCTCCACTTT | CASSLAGVGSPLHF
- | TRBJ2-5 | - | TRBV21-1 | TGTGCCAGCAGCAAAGACGTTCCGGGAATCAAGACCCAGTACTTC | CASSKDVPGIKTQYF
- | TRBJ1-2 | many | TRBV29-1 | TGCAGCGTTGATGGGCCAGGAAACTATGGCTACACCTTC | CSVDGPGNYGYTF
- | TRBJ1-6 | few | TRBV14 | TGTGCCAGCAGCCAAGCGGCAGGGGAATCACCCCTCCACTTT | CASSQAAGESPLHF
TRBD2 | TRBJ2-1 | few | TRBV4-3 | TGCGCCAGCAGCCAATTAGCGGGAGAGGGCGGGCATGAGCAGTTCTTC | CASSQLAGEGGHEQFF
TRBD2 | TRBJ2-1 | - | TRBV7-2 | TGTGCCAGCAGCCCCAGGACTAGCCGCAATGAGCAGTTCTTC | CASSPRTSRNEQFF
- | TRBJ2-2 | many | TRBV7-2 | TGTGCCAGCAGCTCTAGCGCCAGGGAGCTGTTTTTT | CASSSSARELFF
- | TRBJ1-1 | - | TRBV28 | TGTGCCAGCACTACCGGGACGGTGAACACTGAAGCTTTCTTT | CASTTGTVNTEAFF
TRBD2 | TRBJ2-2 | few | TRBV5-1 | TGCGCCACCGGAGCGGGAGGGCCGGCCGGGGAGCTGTTTTTT | CATGAGGPAGELFF
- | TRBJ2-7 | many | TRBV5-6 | TGTGCCAGCAGCTTGGCAAGCGCCAACGAGCAGTACTTC | CASSLASANEQYF
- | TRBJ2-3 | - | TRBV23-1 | TGCGCCAGCAGTCAATCCGGTCTTTACCCGCAGTATTTT | CASSQSGLYPQYF
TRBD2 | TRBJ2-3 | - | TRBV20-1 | TGCAGTGCTAGAGATAGTGGGAGGGGTAGGGCAGATACGCAGTATTTT | CSARDSGRGRADTQYF
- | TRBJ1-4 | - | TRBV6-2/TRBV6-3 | TGTGCCAGCAGTTGGACAGCCTCAACTAATGAAAAACTGTTTTTT | CASSWTASTNEKLFF
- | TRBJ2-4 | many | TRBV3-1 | TGTGCCAGCAGCCCTACCCACAAAAGAATTGGGGAAAACATTCAGTACTTC | CASSPTHKRIGENIQYF
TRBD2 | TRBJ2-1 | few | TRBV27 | TGTGCCAGCCAGGGACTAGCGGGTCGCAATGAGCAGTTCTTC | CASQGLAGRNEQFF
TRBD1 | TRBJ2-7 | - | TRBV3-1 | TGTGCCAGCAGCCCCGGAACAGGGGGCCGAGAGCAGTACTTC | CASSPGTGGREQYF
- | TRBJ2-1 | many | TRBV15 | TGTGCCACCAGCAGAGGGGGGTACAATGAGCAGTTCTTC | CATSRGGYNEQFF
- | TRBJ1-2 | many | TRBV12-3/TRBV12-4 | TGTGCCAGCAGTTTCGGTCAGGGCTTGGGCTACACCTTC | CASSFGQGLGYTF
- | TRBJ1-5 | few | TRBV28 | TGTGCCAGCAGTCCGCCTGCCCGGGACGAGCATTTT | CASSPPARDEHF
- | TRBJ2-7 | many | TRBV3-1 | TGTGCCAGCAGCCTGGGTAGTGGCACAGTCGAGCAGTACTTC | CASSLGSGTVEQYF
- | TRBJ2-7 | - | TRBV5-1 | TGCGCCAGCAGCTTGGTCCAGGCGAATGAGCAGTACTTC | CASSLVQANEQYF
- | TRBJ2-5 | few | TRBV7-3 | TGTGCCAGCAGCTTAAGGTTCCTTGGAGAGACCCAGTACTTC | CASSLRFLGETQYF
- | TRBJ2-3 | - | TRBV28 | TGTGCCAGCAACAGGGTGGGAGATACGCAGTATTTT | CASNRVGDTQYF
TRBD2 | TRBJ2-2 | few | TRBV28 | TGTGCCAGCAGTTTCGGGCTAGCGGTCACCGGGGAGCTGTTTTTT | CASSFGLAVTGELFF
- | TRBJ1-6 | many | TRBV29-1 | TGCAGCGTTGTCGAGGGGGGCGGGAATTCACCCCTCCACTTT | CSVVEGGGNSPLHF
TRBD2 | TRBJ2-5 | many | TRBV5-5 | TGTGCCAGCAGCTCGTCAGCGGGACTAATCCAAGAGACCCAGTACTTC | CASSSSAGLIQETQYF
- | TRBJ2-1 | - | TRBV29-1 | TGCAGCGTTGAAGGGGGTTGGGCGAGCTCCTACAATGAGCAGTTCTTC | CSVEGGWASSYNEQFF
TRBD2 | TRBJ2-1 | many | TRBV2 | TGTGCCAGCGGGGGAGCGGGAAACGCCTACAATGAGCAGTTCTTC | CASGGAGNAYNEQFF
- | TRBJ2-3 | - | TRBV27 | TGTGCCAGCAGTGGGCTAGCGGAGGGGGAGTATTTT | CASSGLAEGEYF
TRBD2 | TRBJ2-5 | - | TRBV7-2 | TGTGCCAGCAGCCCGCCTAGCGGGGACCAAGAGACCCAGTACTTC | CASSPPSGDQETQYF
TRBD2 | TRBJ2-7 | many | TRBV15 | TGTGCCACCAGCAGAGATCGGACTAGCGGGAGCAACGAGCAGTACTTC | CATSRDRTSGSNEQYF
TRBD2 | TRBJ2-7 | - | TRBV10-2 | TGCGCCAGCAGTGACCATTCTCTAGCGGGAGTTTCGGGCGAGCAGTACTTC | CASSDHSLAGVSGEQYF
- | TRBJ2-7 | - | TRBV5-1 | TGCGCCAGCAGCTTGGCCTCAGACAGGCCCTACGAGCAGTACTTC | CASSLASDRPYEQYF
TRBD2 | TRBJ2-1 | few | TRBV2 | TGTGCCAGCAGTTTTGGGCCCGGGAGCGGGAGGGCCTACAATGAGCAGTTCTTC | CASSFGPGSGRAYNEQFF
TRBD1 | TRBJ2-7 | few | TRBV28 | TGTGCCAGCAGTGGGGAAAAAACAGGGGGCGCCTACGAGCAGTACTTC | CASSGEKTGGAYEQYF
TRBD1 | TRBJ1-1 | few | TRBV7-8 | TGTGCCAGCAGCCGACAGCCAGGGGGAGGGACTGAAGCTTTCTTT | CASSRQPGGGTEAFF
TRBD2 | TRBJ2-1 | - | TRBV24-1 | TGTGGGGCCAGTGATCCCCGCTGGACTAGCGGGAGAGGGGACAATGAGCAGTTCTTC | CGASDPRWTSGRGDNEQFF
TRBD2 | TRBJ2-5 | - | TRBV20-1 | TGCAGTGCTAGAATCGGGACTAGCGCCAGGGAGACCCAGTACTTC | CSARIGTSARETQYF
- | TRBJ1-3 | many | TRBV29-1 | TGCAGCGTTGATTGTTATCTTCGCTCTGGAAACACCATATATTTT | CSVDCYLRSGNTIYF
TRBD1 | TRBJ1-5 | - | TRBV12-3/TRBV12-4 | TGTGCCAGCAGGCTACAGGGGTTTAGCAATCAGCCCCAGCATTTT | CASRLQGFSNQPQHF
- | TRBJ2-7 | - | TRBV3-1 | TGTGCCAGCAGCCAAGACCAGGTCCGAGAGCAGTACTTC | CASSQDQVREQYF
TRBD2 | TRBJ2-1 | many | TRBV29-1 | TGCAGCGTCCGGGGGGGCAGGGCCAATGAGCAGTTCTTC | CSVRGGRANEQFF
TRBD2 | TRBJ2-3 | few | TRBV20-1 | TGCAGTGCGATCGGGACTAGCGGGCCCCCAGATACGCAGTATTTT | CSAIGTSGPPDTQYF
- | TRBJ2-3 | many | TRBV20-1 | TGCAGTGCGACGACATTCCGGGCCGGACCGGGCACAGATACGCAGTATTTT | CSATTFRAGPGTDTQYF
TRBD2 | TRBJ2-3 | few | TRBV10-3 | TGTGCCATCAGTGAGTCTATGGCGGGAGGGCGAACAGATACGCAGTATTTT | CAISESMAGGRTDTQYF
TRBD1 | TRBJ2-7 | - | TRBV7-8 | TGTGCCAGCAGCCAGGGACAGAGCCCGACCTACGAGCAGTACTTC | CASSQGQSPTYEQYF
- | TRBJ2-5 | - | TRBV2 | TGTGCCAGCAGGACCGGGACTTACCAAGAGACCCAGTACTTC | CASRTGTYQETQYF
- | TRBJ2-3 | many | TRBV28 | TGTGCCAGCAGGAACAACTCCCCGGGGGTCCCTTTCTTTGGCACAGATACGCAGTATTTT | CASRNNSPGVPFFGTDTQYF
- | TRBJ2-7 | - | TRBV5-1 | TGCGCCAGCAGGCGGGACACCTTGAGCTCCTACGAGCAGTACTTC | CASRRDTLSSYEQYF
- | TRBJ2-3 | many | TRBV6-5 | TGTGCCAGCAGTTGGAGTGAACAGCACACAGATACGCAGTATTTT | CASSWSEQHTDTQYF
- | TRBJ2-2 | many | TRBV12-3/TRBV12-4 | TGTGCCAGCAGTCTACAGGGTTCGAACACCGGGGAGCTGTTTTTT | CASSLQGSNTGELFF
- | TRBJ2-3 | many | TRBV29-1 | TGCAGCGCTAGGACTTTGGATACGCAGTATTTT | CSARTLDTQYF
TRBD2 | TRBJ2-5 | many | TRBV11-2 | TGTGCCAGCAGCTTCGGCGGACTAGCGGGAGGGCTACAGGAGACCCAGTACTTC | CASSFGGLAGGLQETQYF
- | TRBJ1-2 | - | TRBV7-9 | TGTGCCAGCAGCTCAGGCCAAGGATCGGACTATGGCTACACCTTC | CASSSGQGSDYGYTF
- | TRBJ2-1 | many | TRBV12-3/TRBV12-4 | TGTGCCAGCAGTAGTCCAGGGACTGATGAGCAGTTCTTC | CASSSPGTDEQFF
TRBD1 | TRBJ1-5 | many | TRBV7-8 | TGTGCCAGCAGCGTTAAAAGGGGACAGGACAAGGGACCCCAGCATTTT | CASSVKRGQDKGPQHF
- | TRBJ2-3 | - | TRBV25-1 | TGTGCCAGCAGCGGTCTCCAGGGGCTTCGTACAGATACGCAGTATTTT | CASSGLQGLRTDTQYF